This T cell receptor beta chain was retrieved from a study of cytomegalovirus exposure and HLA in healthy donors (dated by TCRdb to 2016 to 2017). Study-level background: An earlier analysis of under 600 of the donors reported about 250 Gb of sequence data and some 120 million unique TCR beta sequences from some 180 million T cells. To study patterns of TCR occurrence, a later analysis re-analyzed previously published TCR beta repertoires from 666 donors and added high-resolution HLA genotyping. An early release that covered more than 550 HLA-typed donors contained about 300 gigabases of sequencing data and tens of millions of unique TCR sequences. The study used immunosequencing to profile the T cell repertoires of some 600 subjects and linked those repertoires to cytomegalovirus serostatus. Of the roughly 400 genotyped donors, 65% to 90% fell in the genetic ancestry cluster associated with self-reported Caucasian donors. In the later analysis, no new phenotypic data were used to find candidate immune exposures; instead, reliance was placed on TCR beta sequences and their occurrence across donors. Donor age, sex, ethnicity and CMV serostatus were compiled together with the repertoire data. Every discovery cohort repertoire had been produced on one sequencing platform. Because of strong linkage in the cohort, roughly 5 DR-DQ haplotypes were treated as single units for association and clustering. Across 300 to 400 genotyped donors of the cohort, an average of approximately 240,000 unique TCR beta nucleotide sequences per donor were sequenced, and roughly a sixth of those sequences were non-productive. A later genetic analysis used genome-wide SNP genotypes for about 60% of the roughly 700 donors, treating that subset as a discovery cohort. A separate validation cohort of 90 to 150 different subjects was used in addition to the 666-subject first cohort. Both class I and class II loci were covered by HLA typing, at four-digit resolution. The study aimed to test whether cataloging public T cell receptors could reveal signatures of past pathogen exposure. To decide whether each TCR beta V gene segment behaved as functional or pseudogenic, an earlier analysis of approximately 600 of the donors relied on high-throughput TCR beta sequencing. Typing coverage varied by locus: about 620-630 donors for A, B, C, DRB1 and DQB1; approximately 500 for DQA1; more than 600 for DPA1; under 490 for DPB1. High-throughput TCR immunosequencing, statistical association of individual TCRs with disease status, and machine learning were combined to predict cytomegalovirus infection status.

Looking up the germline V gene (reference sequence) yields CDR1 SGHNT and CDR2 YYREEE. The cysteine opens and the phenylalanine closes a CDR3 of 16 amino acids. The entry retains the CDR3 DNA only, 48 bases that are in frame from base 1. The V end gives up 2 bases and the J end 6 bases, leaving 13 bases in the junction not matched to a gene. The receptor library was made with the immunoSEQ multiplex PCR assay. A mixture of 60 forward primers for TCR Vbeta segments and 13 reverse primers for TCR Jbeta segments was used in the multiplex PCR. A multiplex PCR assay on genomic DNA amplified the CDR3 region of rearranged TCR beta genes. Amplified TCR beta libraries were sequenced as 87-base-pair reads on the Illumina HiSeq System. The study's processing was this. A later analysis tallied 75 million to 85 million unique TCR beta chains across the 660 or so repertoires, and some 10 million of those chains were shared by two or more donors. To remove PCR and sequencing errors, raw reads were error-corrected and collapsed into unique sequences using a nearest-neighbor algorithm that merged closely related sequences. V, D and J gene segments were assigned by aligning CDR3 sequences to IMGT reference sequences. For a sequence to be retained, a match of at least six nucleotides to both a V gene segment and a J gene segment was required. Rearrangements were classified as productive when the CDR3 lacked stop codons and remained in frame with V and J, and all other rearrangements were classified as non-productive. CDR3 was defined by IMGT convention, running from the second conserved V-encoded cysteine to the conserved J-encoded phenylalanine. In an earlier analysis of just under 600 of the donors, sequences lacking an unambiguous match to a single V gene segment were excluded. In an earlier analysis of approximately 560 of the donors, a V segment was called functional when productive rearrangements were above 56.7%, and segregating when the standard deviation between donors exceeded 5%. A statistical classification framework was built to diagnose cytomegalovirus status from the catalog of TCR beta chain sequences. V and J gene assignment, in a later analysis, came from comparing TCR nucleotide sequences with IMGT/GENE-DB human TR gene sequences. The TCRdist pipeline was used in a later analysis to assign CDR3 sequences and most-parsimonious VDJ recombination scenarios. In a later analysis, every TCR beta chain was defined by the combination of its CDR3 amino acid sequence and its V-gene family, and reads without a unique V-gene family were dropped. In a later analysis, approximately 640 highly shared, low-generation-probability nucleotide sequences were removed to address suspected cross-contamination and a sequencing artifact. For each public chain, a later analysis derived a clonal expansion index from normalized ranks of inferred template counts within each repertoire. Generation probabilities in a later analysis came from a VDJ recombination model fitted to out-of-frame rearrangements, and those results were checked against IGoR. Hypergeometric tests were used in a later analysis to score TCR-TCR, TCR-HLA and TCR-CMV co-occurrence, with a repertoire-size bias correction applied to the TCR pairs. A later analysis estimated false discovery rates by permuting HLA or CMV assignments 20 times. In a later analysis, co-occurring TCRs were grouped using DBSCAN, with TCRdist sequence similarity added in when clustering inside HLA-allele-positive subsets. For co-occurrence clustering, repertoires with fewer than 30,000 or more than 120,000 public chains were excluded, along with five repertoires with anomalous nucleotide sharing. TCRdb's version of the immuneACCESS table is confined to in-frame rearrangements and falls short of the full clone set. An unresolved V gene accounts for under half of the shortfall where checked; the remainder is of unknown origin. Clone size and V and J calls were adopted from that table, with D and trimming inferred from the DNA. Here the sample has 140,000 or so clones; around four fifths occur a single time. Almost 2.5% of the sample goes to the ten largest clones.

In total, 630 or so healthy bone marrow donors made up the cohort. At the time of sampling, every cohort member was nominally healthy, though immune exposures that went unrecorded were likely present. The donor tested CMV seronegative and was one of the 352 seronegative cohort members. A peripheral blood sample was provided by each donor, and peripheral blood mononuclear cells were used for TCR beta sequencing. Genomic DNA was extracted from the blood cell samples with the Qiagen DNeasy Blood Extraction Kit. In regard to this clone: This receptor's antigen is unknown. The sample holds no much larger clone one base away, and base qualities are not on file.

Overall study results and their limits: Around 16 rarely observed V segments, including chromosome 9 orphons, were excluded from the earlier analysis of 550 to 700 of the donors because counts were too low. A further reported finding was that TCR beta sequences accurately predicted the HLA-A and HLA-B alleles for most subjects in the first cohort. When HLA alleles, especially DR and DQ, strongly co-occurred, TCR associations were difficult to assign to individual alleles. The 87-base-pair reads could not distinguish some IMGT-functional V segments, including TRBV6-2 and TRBV6-3, so those segments were excluded. In a later genetic analysis, a missense DCLRE1C variant was associated with V-gene and J-gene trimming of TCR beta chains, and the association was replicated in an independent cohort. In a later genetic analysis, fewer N-insertions in productive TCRs were reported among donors in an Asian-associated ancestry cluster than the roughly 700-donor mean. The presence/absence analyses assumed that sequencing depth was roughly uniform across donors, and that assumption may not be true. The only immune exposure information available for the cohort was CMV serostatus. Several of the top co-occurrence clusters appeared to be linked to parvovirus B19, influenza, CMV and Epstein-Barr virus, according to a later analysis. An earlier analysis of around 540 of the donors showed that most TCR beta V segments appeared in productive rearrangements either about 90% or about 30% of the time, which broadly matched IMGT annotations. Linkage disequilibrium might explain the correlated functional status among segregating V segments, but an unknown experimental factor could not be ruled out. In this cohort, only TCR beta chains were sequenced, and detectable features were limited by the absence of alpha or paired-chain data. The classifier was reported to diagnose cytomegalovirus status with high specificity and sensitivity in both the original cohort and the validation cohort. The sequencing pipeline was judged likely to have produced a cluster of highly shared sequence variants as a technical artifact. In vitro tests confirmed that three of the cytomegalovirus-associated TCR beta chains recognize cytomegalovirus antigens. Specific HLA alleles were associated with more than 15,000 TCR beta sequences at a false discovery rate of 0.05 in a later analysis. The authors suggested that the approach could potentially be extended to other disease states and immunological phenotypes. Most TCR sequences were observed very rarely across donors, whereas some public TCRs were present in many individuals. HLA typing was unavailable for some donors at each locus, so association tests used only the typed subset. In a later analysis, HLA-associated TCR beta chains showed more clonal expansion and lower generation probabilities than non-associated chains that were equally common. A later analysis found that most CMV-associated TCR beta chains appeared HLA-restricted, with HLA associations seemingly driven largely by CMV exposure. A later analysis found that TCR association rates varied across HLA loci, with DRB1 alleles showing the most associated TCRs and HLA-C alleles the fewest. The study gave a list of 150 to 200 TCR beta chains associated with cytomegalovirus.

The chain was built from TRBV5-4 and TRBJ2-7, with 8 central nucleotides matching TRBD2. This clonotype was obtained from a boy aged 2 to 9 in good health and CMV-seronegative. Sequenced material: PBMCs. The CDR3 reads as follows: CASSFRPSSGLVEQYF. The DNA is TGTGCCAGCAGCTTCCGACCCTCTAGCGGGTTGGTCGAGCAGTACTTC.